Presented here are 6 T cell receptor beta chains from one specimen sequenced in a study of CD8 T cells in ankylosing spondylitis. MiXCR, run by TCRdb on the 5' RACE reads, gives a single entry per CDR3 protein. This table has hundreds of thousands of distinct CDR3 sequences, under 8.5% appearing once. The sample comprised blood, either unsorted or a sorted T cell fraction (not recorded which). The receptors were sampled from a female donor with ankylosing spondylitis or in good health (not recorded which).

The sample holds many counts of this clonotype. This chain links TRBV6-2 or TRBV6-3 with TRBJ2-1; D remains unclear. The CDR3 contains 14 residues. Germline-derived CDR1 and CDR2 are MNHEY and SVGEGT. Trimming took off 6 bases at V and 0 bases at J, with 9 bases between the two ends. CDR3 DNA sequence: TGTGCCAGCAGCGGGCAGATCTCCTACAATGAGCAGTTCTTC. This codes for CASSGQISYNEQFF.

The sample holds many counts of this clonotype. The V gene is TRBV2, the J gene TRBJ2-1; 8 nucleotides match TRBD1. The V and J ends lost 8 bases and 4 bases, in that order; junction bases with no gene match: 7. CDR1 SNHLY and CDR2 FYNNEI come from the germline V gene. This CDR3 comprises 14 residues. In DNA, the CDR3 is TGTGCCAGCCAGGGGGGACAGGCATACAATGAGCAGTTCTTC. This codes for CASQGGQAYNEQFF.

This clonotype appeared many times. The V and J genes are TRBV10-3 and TRBJ2-3, with 9 bases matching TRBD2. In germline, CDR1 is ENHRY, CDR2 SYGVKD. The CDR3 has 14 residues. The V and J ends lost 11 bases and 2 bases, in that order; junction bases with no gene match: 8. In DNA, the CDR3 is TGTGCCGTGGCGGGGGGGATCAACACAGATACGCAGTATTTT. It is translated as CAVAGGINTDTQYF.

The table lists this clonotype with many counts. This sequence joins TRBV18 and TRBJ1-5; D possibly corresponds to TRBD1 (6 bases). Germline V gene sequence: CDR1 KGHSH, CDR2 LQKENI. This CDR3 has 14 amino acids. V was shortened by 5 bases and J by 5 bases, with 13 bases between the two germline ends. The CDR3 loop reads CASSSGGRDQPQHF. CDR3 DNA sequence: TGTGCCAGCTCAAGTGGGGGGCGGGATCAGCCCCAGCATTTT.

This clonotype was detected ten times or more. The CDR3 here is CASSPRQDRTGNTIYF. DNA of the CDR3: TGTGCCAGCAGTCCCCGACAGGACCGGACTGGAAACACCATATATTTT. This chain joins TRBV12-3 or TRBV12-4 and TRBJ1-3; D is perhaps TRBD1 (6 bases). CDR3 length equals 16 residues. V shed 5 bases and J shed 2 bases, with 16 bases lying between them.

This clonotype was seen many times. The V gene is TRBV28, the J gene TRBJ1-5; no firm D call. This CDR3 spans 13 amino acids. V lost 5 bases to trimming and J lost 11 bases, with 16 bases between them. Germline-derived CDR1 and CDR2 are MDHEN and SYDVKM. The CDR3 nucleotides read TGTGCCAGCAGTCCAGCGCTCTTCCCATCCCAGCATTTT. Its translation: CASSPALFPSQHF.